This TCR beta chain was found in a study of T cell repertoires in cytomegalovirus infection. About the research overall: Selected CMV epitopes included recently identified HLA-C-restricted ones as well as well-studied HLA-B-restricted ones. Public signatures in TCR beta pointed to CMV infection and matching HLA type. Study-wide results and limits: HLA-C-restricted TCR beta clonotypes specific for CMV led the ex vivo response. People with CMV and the relevant HLA were identified by cumulative public TCR beta family frequency.

MiXCR, run by TCRdb on the reads, gives a single entry per CDR3 protein. The data contain hundreds of thousands of distinct CDR3 sequences, about two fifths of them singletons. Turning to this clonotype: Its antigen is unknown.

The CDR3 covers 15 residues. Trimming removed 2 bases from V and 1 base from J, with 14 bases in between. CDR1 DFQATT and CDR2 SNEGSKA come from the germline V gene (reference sequence). The chain employs TRBV20-1 and TRBJ1-1; a possible D gene is TRBD1 (6 bases). The clonotype comes from a human donor in good health (CMV status not recorded). Some clones in this sample may be carry-over from other donors' samples. Sequences were derived from cultured PBMCs, sampled from culture after CMV antigen stimulation. The CDR3 reads CSARSMGTPNTEAFF. CDR3 coding DNA: TGCAGTGCTAGATCGATGGGGACACCGAACACTGAAGCTTTCTTT.